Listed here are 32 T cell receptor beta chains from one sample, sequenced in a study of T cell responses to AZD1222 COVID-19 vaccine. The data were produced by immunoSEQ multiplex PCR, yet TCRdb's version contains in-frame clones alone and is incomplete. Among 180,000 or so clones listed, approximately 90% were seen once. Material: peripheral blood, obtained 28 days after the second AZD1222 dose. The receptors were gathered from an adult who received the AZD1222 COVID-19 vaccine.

The CDR3 region is CASSLGTQENTEAFF. CDR3 nucleotides: TGTGCCAGCAGTTTAGGTACACAGGAGAACACTGAAGCTTTCTTT. This chain connects TRBV28 to TRBJ1-1; D might be TRBD1 (5 bases). V lost 2 bases, J lost 1 base, and 11 bases lay in between. The CDR3 is 15 amino acids. Germline V gene lookup returns CDR1 MDHEN and CDR2 SYDVKM.

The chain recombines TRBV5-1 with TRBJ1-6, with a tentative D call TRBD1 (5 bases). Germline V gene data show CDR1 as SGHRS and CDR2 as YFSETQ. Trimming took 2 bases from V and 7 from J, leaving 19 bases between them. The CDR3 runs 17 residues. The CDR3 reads CASSLRNRNDGNSPLHF. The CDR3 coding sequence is TGCGCCAGCAGCTTACGGAACAGGAATGACGGCAATTCACCCCTCCACTTT.

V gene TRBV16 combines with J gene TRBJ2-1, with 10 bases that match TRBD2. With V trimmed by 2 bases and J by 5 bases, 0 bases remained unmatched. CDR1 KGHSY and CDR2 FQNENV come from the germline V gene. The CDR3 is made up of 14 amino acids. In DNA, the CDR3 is TGTGCCAGCAGCCAACTAGCGGGGGACAATGAGCAGTTCTTC. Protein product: CASSQLAGDNEQFF.

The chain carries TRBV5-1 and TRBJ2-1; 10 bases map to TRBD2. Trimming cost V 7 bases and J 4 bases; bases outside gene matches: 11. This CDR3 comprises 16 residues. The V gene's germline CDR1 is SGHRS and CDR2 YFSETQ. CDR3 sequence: CASGPLWTSGYNEQFF. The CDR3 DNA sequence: TGCGCCAGCGGCCCTCTATGGACTAGCGGTTACAATGAGCAGTTCTTC.

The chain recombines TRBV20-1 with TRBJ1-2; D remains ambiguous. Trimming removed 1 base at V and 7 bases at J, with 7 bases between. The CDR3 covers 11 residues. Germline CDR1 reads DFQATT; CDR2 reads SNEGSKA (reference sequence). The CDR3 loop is CSARVRAGYTF. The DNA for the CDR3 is TGCAGTGCTAGAGTTCGGGCTGGCTACACCTTC.

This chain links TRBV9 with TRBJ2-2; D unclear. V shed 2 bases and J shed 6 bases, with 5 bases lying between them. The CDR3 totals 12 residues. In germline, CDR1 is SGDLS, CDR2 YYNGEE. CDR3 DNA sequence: TGTGCCAGCAGCGTTGGTTCCGGGGAGCTGTTTTTT. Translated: CASSVGSGELFF.

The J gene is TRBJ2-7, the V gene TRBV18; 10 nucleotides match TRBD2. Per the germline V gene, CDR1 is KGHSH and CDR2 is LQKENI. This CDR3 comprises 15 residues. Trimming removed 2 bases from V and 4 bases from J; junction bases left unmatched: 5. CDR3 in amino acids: CASSPSGGAWYEQYF. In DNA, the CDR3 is TGTGCCAGCTCACCAAGCGGGGGGGCCTGGTACGAGCAGTACTTC.

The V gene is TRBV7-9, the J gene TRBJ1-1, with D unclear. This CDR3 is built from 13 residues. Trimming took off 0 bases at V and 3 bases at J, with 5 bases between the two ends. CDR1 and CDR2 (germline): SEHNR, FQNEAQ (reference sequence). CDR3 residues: CASSLASDTEAFF. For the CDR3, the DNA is TGTGCCAGCAGCTTAGCCTCCGACACTGAAGCTTTCTTT. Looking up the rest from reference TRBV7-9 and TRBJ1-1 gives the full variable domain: DTGVSQNPRHKITKRGQNVTFRCDPISEHNRLYWYRQTLGQGPEFLTYFQNEAQLEKSRLLSDRFSAERPKGSFSTLEIQRTEQGDSAMYLCASSLASDTEAFFGQGTRLTVV.

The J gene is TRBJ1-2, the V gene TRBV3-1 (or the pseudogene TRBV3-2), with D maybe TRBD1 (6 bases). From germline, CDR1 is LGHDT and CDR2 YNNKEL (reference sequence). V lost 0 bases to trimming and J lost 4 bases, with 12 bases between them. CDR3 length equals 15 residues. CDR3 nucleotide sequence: TGTGCCAGCAGCCAAGACAGGGGCCTGGGCTATGGCTACACCTTC. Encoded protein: CASSQDRGLGYGYTF.

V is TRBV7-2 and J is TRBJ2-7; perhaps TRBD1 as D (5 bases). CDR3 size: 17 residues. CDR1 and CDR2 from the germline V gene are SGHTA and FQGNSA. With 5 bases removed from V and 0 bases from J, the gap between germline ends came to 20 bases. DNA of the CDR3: TGTGCCAGCAGCCCCCGGACCAGGGTTGCAGCCTCCTACGAGCAGTACTTC. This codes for CASSPRTRVAASYEQYF.

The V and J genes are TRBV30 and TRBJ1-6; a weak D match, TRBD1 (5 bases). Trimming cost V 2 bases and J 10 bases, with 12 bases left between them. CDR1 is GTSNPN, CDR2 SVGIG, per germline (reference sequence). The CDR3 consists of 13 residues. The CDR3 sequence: CAWSPGYYSPLHF. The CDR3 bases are TGTGCCTGGAGTCCAGGGTATTACTCACCCCTCCACTTT.

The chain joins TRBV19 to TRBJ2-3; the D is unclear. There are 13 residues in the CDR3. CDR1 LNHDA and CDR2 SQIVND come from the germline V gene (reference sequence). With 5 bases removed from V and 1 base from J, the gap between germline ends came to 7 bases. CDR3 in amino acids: CASSVARTDTQYF. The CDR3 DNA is TGTGCCAGTAGTGTCGCTCGCACAGATACGCAGTATTTT.

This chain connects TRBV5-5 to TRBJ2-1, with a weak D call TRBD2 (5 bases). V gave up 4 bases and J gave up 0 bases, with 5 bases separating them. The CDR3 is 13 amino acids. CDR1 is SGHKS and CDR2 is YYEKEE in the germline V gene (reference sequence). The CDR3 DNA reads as TGTGCCAGCAGCCGGGACTCCTACAATGAGCAGTTCTTC. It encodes CASSRDSYNEQFF.

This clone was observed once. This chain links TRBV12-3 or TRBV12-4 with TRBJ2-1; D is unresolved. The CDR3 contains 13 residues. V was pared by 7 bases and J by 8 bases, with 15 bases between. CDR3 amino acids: CASTPWGTDEQFF. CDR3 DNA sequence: TGTGCCAGCACCCCGTGGGGTACGGATGAGCAGTTCTTC.

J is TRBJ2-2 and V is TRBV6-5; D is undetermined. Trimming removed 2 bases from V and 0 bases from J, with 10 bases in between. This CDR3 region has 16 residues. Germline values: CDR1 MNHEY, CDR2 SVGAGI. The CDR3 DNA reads TGTGCCAGCAGTTACGGTCAGCCGCCGAACACCGGGGAGCTGTTTTTT. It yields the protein CASSYGQPPNTGELFF.

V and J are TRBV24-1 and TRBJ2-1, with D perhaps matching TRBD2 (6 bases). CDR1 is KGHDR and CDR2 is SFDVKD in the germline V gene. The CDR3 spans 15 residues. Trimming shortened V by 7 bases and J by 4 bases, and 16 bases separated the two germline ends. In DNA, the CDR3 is TGTGCCACCAGCCACACCGGGACTGGATACAATGAGCAGTTCTTC. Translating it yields CATSHTGTGYNEQFF.

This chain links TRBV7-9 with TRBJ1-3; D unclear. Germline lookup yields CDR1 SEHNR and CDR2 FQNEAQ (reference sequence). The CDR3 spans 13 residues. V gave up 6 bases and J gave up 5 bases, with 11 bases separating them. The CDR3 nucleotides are TGTGCCAGCAGTTCTTCCGATAGAAACACCATATATTTT. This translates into CASSSSDRNTIYF.

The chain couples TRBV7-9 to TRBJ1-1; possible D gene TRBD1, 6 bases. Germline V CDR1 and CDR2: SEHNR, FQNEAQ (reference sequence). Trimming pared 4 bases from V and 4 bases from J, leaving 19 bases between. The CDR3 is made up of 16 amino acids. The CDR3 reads CASSSPTGHRGTEAFF. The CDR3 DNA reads TGTGCCAGCAGCTCCCCGACAGGCCACCGAGGCACTGAAGCTTTCTTT.

The CDR3 spells CSAATERVLGTEAFF. The CDR3 DNA reads TGCAGTGCCGCTACCGAGAGGGTTTTGGGGACTGAAGCTTTCTTT. The rearrangement joins TRBV29-1 to TRBJ1-1; D gene uncertain. The germline V gene has CDR1 SQVTM and CDR2 ANQGSEA. The CDR3 runs to 15 residues.

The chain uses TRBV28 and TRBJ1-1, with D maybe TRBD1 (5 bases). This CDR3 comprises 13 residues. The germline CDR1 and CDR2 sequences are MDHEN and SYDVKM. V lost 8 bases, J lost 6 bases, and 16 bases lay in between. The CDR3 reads CASSLPGTPEAFF. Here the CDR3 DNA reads TGTGCCAGCTCTTTGCCCGGGACGCCTGAAGCTTTCTTT. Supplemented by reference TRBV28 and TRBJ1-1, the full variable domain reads DVKVTQSSRYLVKRTGEKVFLECVQDMDHENMFWYRQDPGLGLRLIYFSYDVKMKEKGDIPEGYSVSREKKERFSLILESASTNQTSMYLCASSLPGTPEAFFGQGTRLTVV.

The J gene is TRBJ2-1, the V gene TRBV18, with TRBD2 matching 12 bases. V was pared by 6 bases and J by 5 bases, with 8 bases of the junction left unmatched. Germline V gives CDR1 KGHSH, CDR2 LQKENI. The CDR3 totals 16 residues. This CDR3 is CASSAPRLAGDNEQFF. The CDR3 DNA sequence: TGTGCCAGCTCGGCCCCAAGACTAGCGGGGGACAATGAGCAGTTCTTC.

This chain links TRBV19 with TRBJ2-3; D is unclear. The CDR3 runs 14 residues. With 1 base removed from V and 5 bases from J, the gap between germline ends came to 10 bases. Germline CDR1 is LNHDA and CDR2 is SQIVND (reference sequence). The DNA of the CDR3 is TGTGCCAGTAGTATAGGATGGATCAAAGATACGCAGTATTTT. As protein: CASSIGWIKDTQYF. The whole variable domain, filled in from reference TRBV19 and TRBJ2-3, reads DGGITQSPKYLFRKEGQNVTLSCEQNLNHDAMYWYRQDPGQGLRLIYYSQIVNDFQKGDIAEGYSVSREKKESFPLTVTSAQKNPTAFYLCASSIGWIKDTQYFGPGTRLTVL.

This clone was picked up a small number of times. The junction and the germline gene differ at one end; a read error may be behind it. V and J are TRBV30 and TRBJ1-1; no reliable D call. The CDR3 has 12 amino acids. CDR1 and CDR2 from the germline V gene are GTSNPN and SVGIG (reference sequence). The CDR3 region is CAWIERGQKGSF. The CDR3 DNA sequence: TGTGCCTGGATAGAGAGAGGGCAGAAGGGATCCTTT.

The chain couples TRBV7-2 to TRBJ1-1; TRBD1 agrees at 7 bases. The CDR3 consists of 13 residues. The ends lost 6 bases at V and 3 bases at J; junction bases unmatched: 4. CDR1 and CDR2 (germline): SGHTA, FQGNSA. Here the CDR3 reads CASRATGDTEAFF. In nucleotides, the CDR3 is TGTGCCAGCAGGGCAACAGGGGACACTGAAGCTTTCTTT.

CDR3 sequence (DNA): TGTGCCAGCAGCCCTACTAGCGGGGGAACCTACGAGCAGTACTTC. Its protein product is CASSPTSGGTYEQYF. V gene TRBV7-2 combines with J gene TRBJ2-7, with 11 bases fitting TRBD2. The trim removed 5 bases at V and 2 bases at J, leaving 5 bases unmatched. This CDR3 is built from 15 residues. Germline V gene sequence: CDR1 SGHTA, CDR2 FQGNSA.

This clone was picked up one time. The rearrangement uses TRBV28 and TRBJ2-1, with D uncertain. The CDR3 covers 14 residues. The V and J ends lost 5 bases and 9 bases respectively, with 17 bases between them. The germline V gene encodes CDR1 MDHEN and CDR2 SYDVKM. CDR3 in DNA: TGTGCCAGCAGTCCCCCGCGGAAGGTTAGTGAGCAGTTCTTC. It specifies CASSPPRKVSEQFF.

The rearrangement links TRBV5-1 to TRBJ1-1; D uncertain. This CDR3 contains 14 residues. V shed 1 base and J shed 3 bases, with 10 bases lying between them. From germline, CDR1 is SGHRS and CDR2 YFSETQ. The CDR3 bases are TGCGCCAGCAGCTTGTTCAGTTGGGACACTGAAGCTTTCTTT. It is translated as CASSLFSWDTEAFF.

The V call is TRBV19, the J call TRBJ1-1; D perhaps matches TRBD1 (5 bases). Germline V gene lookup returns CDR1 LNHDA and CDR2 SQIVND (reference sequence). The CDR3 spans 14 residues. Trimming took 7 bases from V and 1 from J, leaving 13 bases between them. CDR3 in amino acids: CASIRGGTNTEAFF. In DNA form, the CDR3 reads TGTGCCAGTATCCGTGGGGGAACGAACACTGAAGCTTTCTTT. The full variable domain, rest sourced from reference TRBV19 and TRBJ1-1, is DGGITQSPKYLFRKEGQNVTLSCEQNLNHDAMYWYRQDPGQGLRLIYYSQIVNDFQKGDIAEGYSVSREKKESFPLTVTSAQKNPTAFYLCASIRGGTNTEAFFGQGTRLTVV.

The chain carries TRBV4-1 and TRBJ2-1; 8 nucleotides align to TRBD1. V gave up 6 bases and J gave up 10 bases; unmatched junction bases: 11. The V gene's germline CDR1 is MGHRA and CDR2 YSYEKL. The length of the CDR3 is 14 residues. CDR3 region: CASSEGQDGSEQFF. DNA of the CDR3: TGCGCCAGCAGTGAGGGACAGGATGGCAGCGAGCAGTTCTTC.

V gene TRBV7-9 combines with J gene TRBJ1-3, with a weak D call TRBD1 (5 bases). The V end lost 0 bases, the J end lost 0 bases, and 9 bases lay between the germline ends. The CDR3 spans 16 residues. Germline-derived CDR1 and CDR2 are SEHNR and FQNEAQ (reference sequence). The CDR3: CASSLAQGDSGNTIYF. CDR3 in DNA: TGTGCCAGCAGCTTAGCCCAAGGGGACTCTGGAAACACCATATATTTT.

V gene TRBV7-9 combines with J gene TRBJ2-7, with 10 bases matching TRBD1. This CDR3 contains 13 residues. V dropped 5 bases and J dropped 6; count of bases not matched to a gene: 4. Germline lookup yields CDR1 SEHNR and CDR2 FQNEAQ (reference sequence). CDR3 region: CASSGQGGSEQYF. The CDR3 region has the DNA TGTGCCAGCAGCGGACAGGGGGGATCCGAGCAGTACTTC.

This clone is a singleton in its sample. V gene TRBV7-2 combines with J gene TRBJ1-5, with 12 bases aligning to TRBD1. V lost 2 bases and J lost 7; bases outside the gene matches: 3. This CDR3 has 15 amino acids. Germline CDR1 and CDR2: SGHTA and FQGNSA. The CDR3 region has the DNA TGTGCCAGCAGCTTACAAGGGACAGGGGGCCAGCCCCAGCATTTT. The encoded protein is CASSLQGTGGQPQHF.